This T cell receptor beta chain was captured by sequencing in a study of T cell responses to AZD1222 COVID-19 vaccine. The wider study: Researchers grouped second doses given at about 4 or about 12 weeks into one pool.

TCRdb keeps only in-frame clones here, not all; method: immunoSEQ multiplex PCR. The sample lists tens of thousands of clones, less than 90% occurring once. Sequences were derived from peripheral blood, sampled on day 0 of AZD1222 vaccination. This receptor was taken from an adult in good health.

CDR3 sequence (DNA): TGCAGCGTTGAAGATCTACCCTTCCCAGGGGAAAAACTGTTTTTT. Translation: CSVEDLPFPGEKLFF. The chain combines TRBV29-1 with TRBJ1-4; tentative D call: TRBD1 (5 bases). Germline V lookup: CDR1 SQVTM, CDR2 ANQGSEA. The germline V and J ends were trimmed by 0 bases and 8 bases, with 16 bases remaining between them. This CDR3 has 15 residues.